This T cell receptor (beta chain) was profiled in a study of T cells in tuberculosis (dated by TCRdb to the late 2010s). Turning to the overall study: In the study, CD1B tetramers and high-throughput TCR immunosequencing were combined to characterize T cells specific for the mycobacterial lipid antigen glucose monomycolate (GMM).

TCR-alpha and TCR-beta chains were sequenced unpaired, so chain pairing information was not available. TCR libraries were generated with the immunoSEQ multiplex PCR assay, using TCR-beta and/or TCR-alpha/delta assays for each sample. The Illumina high-throughput platform was used to sequence the amplified TCR libraries. The original methods were these. Clustering and dimensionality reduction were performed using pairwise TCRdist distances among GMM-specific receptors from ex vivo sorted or in vitro expanded T cells. Sequence motifs defined by gene usage and CDR3 content were checked for enrichment by comparing tetramer-positive and tetramer-negative populations. The immuneACCESS repertoire file appears here via TCRdb, limited to in-frame rearrangements. These files lack a portion of the clones; in checked studies, under half of the deficit traces to unresolved V genes, and the cause of the others is not known. V, J and clone size were drawn from that table, and D and trimming were deduced from the DNA. In this sample the table shows 60,000 or so clones, 65% to 90% of which occur a single time. The ten largest clones capture around 13% of the sample.

As regards this clone: Per-nucleotide qualities are absent, and no much larger clonotype sits a single base away.

Thawed, overnight-rested PBMC were stained with GMM-loaded CD1B tetramer, a Live/Dead dye and anti-CD3, then sorted on a FACS Aria II. C32 glucose monomycolate purified from Rhodococcus equi was loaded onto CD1B tetramers. Before cryopreservation, the PBMC later used for tetramer sorting had been depleted of CD14-expressing monocytes as part of a separate study. From each donor, about 100,000 tetramer-negative cells were sorted and were analyzed alongside the tetramer-positive cells. Antigen-specific T cells were sorted from several healthy South African adults using GMM-loaded CD1B tetramers. Study-wide findings and limitations: T cells binding the CD1B-GMM tetramer with low affinity may have been missed by the stringent sort gate.

The CDR3, cysteine through phenylalanine, is 18 amino acids long. CDR3 DNA is the only sequence kept; it has 54 bases, read in frame from the first base. Via the germline V gene, CDR1 is SGDLS and CDR2 YYNGEE. The junction carries 19 bases between V and J, which are trimmed by 4 bases and 0 bases respectively. The sequence was collected from an adult woman with latent tuberculosis. Sequencing was carried out using CD1b-GMM tetramer-negative cells sorted from PBMCs. Taken with the paper, the label for cell subset or site translates to: T cells not binding CD1B-GMM tetramer, sorted from same donor. This receptor chain uses TRBV9 and TRBJ2-2; tentative D gene TRBD2, with 7 bases matching. The CDR3 protein: CASSTPTRGGPNTGELFF. The DNA sequence is given as TGTGCCAGCAGCACCCCCACGAGGGGGGGGCCGAACACCGGGGAGCTGTTTTTT.